This T cell receptor beta chain was identified in a study of beta chain features in type 1 diabetes (dated by TCRdb to the late 2010s). With respect to the entire study: Patients and healthy donors did not differ in mean age, gender distribution, total cell number or subset yield. Across all samples, about 110 million sorted cells were examined, and cell number per subset correlated strongly with RNA yield. In the study, recently diagnosed type 1 diabetes patients and matched healthy donors were compared on the TCRB repertoires of their sorted circulating CD4+ T cell subsets. Whereas all 28 donors provided naive and central memory subsets, regulatory and stem cell-like memory subsets were isolated from just 8 patients and about 8 healthy donors. The full study reports these points: At VDJ recombination sites, patients with type 1 diabetes made fewer insertions and deleted more nucleotides, a pattern implying thymic rearrangement abnormalities. Because cDNA rather than genomic DNA was sequenced, highly expressing activated cells could have been over-represented, although no difference in activation and CD3 levels was found between groups. A moderate but significant shortening of TCRB CDR3 length was observed in type 1 diabetes patients in all four CD4+ subsets. Shorter templates might have been favored by PCR, but patient and control samples were amplified and corrected together, so both groups would have been affected equally by any skew. Only small numbers of individuals were included in the HLA sub-analyses, which left unresolved whether HLA type had any influence on TCRB rearrangement. Naive, central memory and regulatory TCRB repertoires appeared to be more similar among patients than among healthy donors.

The entire isolated RNA was reverse transcribed using the High Capacity cDNA Reverse Transcription Kit, and thus expressed TCRB transcripts were sequenced. Deep immunoSEQ sequencing was applied to naive, central memory and regulatory T cell samples, giving an average of approximately 4 million total reads per sample. Sorted cells were lysed in RLT buffer and RNA was extracted with DNase-treated RNeasy Micro or Mini kits, depending on cell number. Each cell subset was processed on its own to prevent cross-contamination, while patient and healthy donor samples were processed together. Using the immunoSEQ multiplex PCR, TCRB sequences were amplified from cDNA into 87-bp fragments spanning the CDR3 region. The amplicons were sequenced using the Illumina HiSeq platform. On the authors' methods: Synthetic template baselines were used to correct PCR bias computationally, reads within Hamming distance 2 were collapsed together, and singletons that could not be merged were discarded. By aligning reads against IMGT, V, D and J genes, CDR3 length, and insertions or deletions at six rearrangement sites were assigned. Within each subset, clonotype counts were normalized to the number of sorted cells before true diversity and Gini coefficients were calculated with the tcR R package. The overlap coefficient, calculated on TCRB nucleotide sequences, was used to measure repertoire sharing. As a proxy for the pre-selection repertoire, out-of-frame TCRB sequences from naive cells were analyzed. Not all clones reach the TCRdb copy of this immuneACCESS table, which keeps in-frame sequences only. Checked studies attribute under half of the gap to unresolved V genes and leave the rest unexplained. V, J and clone size are taken as reported in that table, and D and trimming were inferred from the DNA itself. Within this sample are over 200,000 clones, with 9.5% to 13% of them counted one time only. The ten largest clonotypes hold around 0.015% of the sample.

V is reduced by 4 bases and J by 3 bases, leaving a spacing of 16 bases between them. From the cysteine up to the phenylalanine, the CDR3 has a length of 15 residues. This entry keeps only the CDR3 DNA: 45 bases, framed from base 1. As encoded in the germline V gene (reference sequence), CDR1 is GTSNPN while CDR2 is SVGIG. Each donor gave one peripheral blood draw, around 0.12 L on average, collected into heparinised tubes. Naive, central memory, regulatory and stem cell-like memory CD4+ T cells were sorted on a BD FACSAria II using a panel including CD45RO, CCR7, CD25, CD127, CD95 and CD27. A purity above 98% was achieved for all sorted populations. PBMCs were isolated right away by Lymphoprep density gradient centrifugation and were stained directly, without culture. Samples were stained and sorted in pairs, with one healthy donor and one patient per experiment, so that batch effects were minimized.

With respect to this clone: No antigen is known for it. No base qualities exist here, and no much larger clone lies one base off it.

Sequenced input: naive CD4+ T cells from blood. The cell subset or site label, read with the paper, signifies: true naive CD4+ T cells. The clonotype was recovered from a man in his thirties or forties with type 1 diabetes. The V and J segments used are TRBV30 and TRBJ1-5; no D gene is confidently identified. The CDR3 region reads CAWKREGSYNQPQHF. At the DNA level, the sequence is TGTGCCTGGAAAAGAGAGGGATCATACAATCAGCCCCAGCATTTT.